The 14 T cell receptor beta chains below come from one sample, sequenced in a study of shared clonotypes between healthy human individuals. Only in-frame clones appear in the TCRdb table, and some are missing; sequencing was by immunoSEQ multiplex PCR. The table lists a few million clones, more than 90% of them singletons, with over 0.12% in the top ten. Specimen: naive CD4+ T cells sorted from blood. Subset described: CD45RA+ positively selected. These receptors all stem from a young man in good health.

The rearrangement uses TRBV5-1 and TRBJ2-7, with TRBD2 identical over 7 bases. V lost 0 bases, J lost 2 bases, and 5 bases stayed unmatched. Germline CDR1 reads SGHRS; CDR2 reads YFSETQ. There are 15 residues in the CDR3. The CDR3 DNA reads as TGCGCCAGCAGCTTGGGAGCGGGGCAGACCTACGAGCAGTACTTC. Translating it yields CASSLGAGQTYEQYF.

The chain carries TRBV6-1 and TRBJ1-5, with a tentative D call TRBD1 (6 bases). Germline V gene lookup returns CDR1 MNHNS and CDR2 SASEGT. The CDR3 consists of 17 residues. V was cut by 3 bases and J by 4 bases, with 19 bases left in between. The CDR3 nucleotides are TGTGCCAGCAGTGACGCAACAGGGAGATCAAATAATCAGCCCCAGCATTTT. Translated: CASSDATGRSNNQPQHF.

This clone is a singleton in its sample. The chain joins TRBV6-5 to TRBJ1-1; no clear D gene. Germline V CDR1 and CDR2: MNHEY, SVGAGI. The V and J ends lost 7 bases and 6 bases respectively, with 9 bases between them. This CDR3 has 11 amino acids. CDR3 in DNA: TGTGCCAGCACCAAGGGAGCTGAAGCTTTCTTT. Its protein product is CASTKGAEAFF.

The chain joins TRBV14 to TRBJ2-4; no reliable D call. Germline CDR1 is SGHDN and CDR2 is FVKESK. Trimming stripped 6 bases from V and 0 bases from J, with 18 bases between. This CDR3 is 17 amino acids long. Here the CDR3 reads CASRSRNPEIAKNIQYF. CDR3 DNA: TGTGCCAGCAGGTCAAGGAATCCGGAGATAGCCAAAAACATTCAGTACTTC.

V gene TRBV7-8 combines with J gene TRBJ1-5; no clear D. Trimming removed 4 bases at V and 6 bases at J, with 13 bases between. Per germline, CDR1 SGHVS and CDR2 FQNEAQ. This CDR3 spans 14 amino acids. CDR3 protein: CASSSNMGFQPQHF. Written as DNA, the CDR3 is TGTGCCAGCAGCTCGAATATGGGATTTCAGCCCCAGCATTTT.

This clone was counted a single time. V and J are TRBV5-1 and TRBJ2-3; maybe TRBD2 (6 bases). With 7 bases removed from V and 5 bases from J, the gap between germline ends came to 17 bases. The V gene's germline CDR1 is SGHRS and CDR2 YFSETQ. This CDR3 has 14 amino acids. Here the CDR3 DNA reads TGCGCCAGCCAGGAGGGGAGTTTTGTAGATACGCAGTATTTT. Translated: CASQEGSFVDTQYF.

CDR3 amino acids: CASSPQSGDTEAFF. CDR3 nucleotides: TGTGCCAGCTCACCCCAATCCGGGGACACTGAAGCTTTCTTT. The V call is TRBV18, the J call TRBJ1-1, with D unresolved. The CDR3 runs 14 residues. The V gene's germline CDR1 is KGHSH and CDR2 LQKENI. Trimming took 3 bases from V and 3 from J, leaving 11 bases between them.

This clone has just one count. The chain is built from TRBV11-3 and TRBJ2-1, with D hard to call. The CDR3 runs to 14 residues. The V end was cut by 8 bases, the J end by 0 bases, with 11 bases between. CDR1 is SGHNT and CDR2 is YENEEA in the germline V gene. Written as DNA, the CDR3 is TGTGCCAGCCTTTGTGCGGCCTCCTACAATGAGCAGTTCTTC. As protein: CASLCAASYNEQFF.

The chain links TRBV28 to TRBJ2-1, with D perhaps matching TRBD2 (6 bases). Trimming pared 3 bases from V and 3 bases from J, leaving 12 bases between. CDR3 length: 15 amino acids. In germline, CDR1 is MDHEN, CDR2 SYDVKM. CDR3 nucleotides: TGTGCCAGCAGTTTCGACACGGGGGTCTACAATGAGCAGTTCTTC. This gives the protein CASSFDTGVYNEQFF.

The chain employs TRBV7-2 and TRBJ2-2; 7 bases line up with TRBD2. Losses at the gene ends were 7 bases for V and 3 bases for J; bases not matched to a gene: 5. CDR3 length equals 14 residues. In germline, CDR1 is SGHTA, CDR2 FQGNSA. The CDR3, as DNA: TGTGCCAGCACCCGGACTAGGGACACCGGGGAGCTGTTTTTT. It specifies CASTRTRDTGELFF.

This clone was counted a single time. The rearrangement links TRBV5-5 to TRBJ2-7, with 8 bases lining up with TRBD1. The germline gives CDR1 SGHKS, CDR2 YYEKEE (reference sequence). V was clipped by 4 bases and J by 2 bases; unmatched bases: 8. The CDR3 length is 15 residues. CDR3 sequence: CASSQNTDRAYEQYF. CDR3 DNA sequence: TGTGCCAGCAGCCAGAACACGGACAGGGCCTACGAGCAGTACTTC.

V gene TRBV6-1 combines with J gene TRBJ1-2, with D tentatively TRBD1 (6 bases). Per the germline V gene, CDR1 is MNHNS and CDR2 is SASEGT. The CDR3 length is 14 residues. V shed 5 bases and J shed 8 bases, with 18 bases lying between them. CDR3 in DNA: TGTGCCAGCAGTCCCACCGGACAGCACTCCGGCTACACCTTC. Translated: CASSPTGQHSGYTF.

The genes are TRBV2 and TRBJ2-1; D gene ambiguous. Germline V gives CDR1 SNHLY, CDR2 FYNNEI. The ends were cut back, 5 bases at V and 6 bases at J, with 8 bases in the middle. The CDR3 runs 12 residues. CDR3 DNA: TGTGCCAGCAGTAGGAATTCCAATGAGCAGTTCTTC. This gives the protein CASSRNSNEQFF.

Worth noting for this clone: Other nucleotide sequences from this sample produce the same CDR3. The chain's CDR3 is CAWSVLRTSGSTDTQYF. For the CDR3, the DNA is TGTGCCTGGAGTGTATTAAGGACTAGCGGGAGCACAGATACGCAGTATTTT. This chain uses TRBV30 with TRBJ2-3; the match to TRBD2 covers 11 bases. The ends lost 0 bases at V and 0 bases at J; junction bases unmatched: 5. CDR1 and CDR2 (germline): GTSNPN, SVGIG (reference sequence). The CDR3 is 17 amino acids.